The 14 T cell receptor beta chains listed next were all sequenced from one sample in a study of T cell changes during pregnancy in multiple sclerosis. TCRdb's copy holds only in-frame clones and misses some; the assay was immunoSEQ multiplex PCR. The top ten hold 0.95% to 1.5% of the sample, which has about 42,000 clones, less than 90% seen once. Source: CD4+ T cells from peripheral blood mononuclear cells, taken in the second trimester of pregnancy. These receptors were obtained from a female donor with multiple sclerosis, enrolled in a pregnancy study.

The chain is built from TRBV27 and TRBJ2-4; 9 bases agree with TRBD1. Germline lookup yields CDR1 MNHEY and CDR2 SMNVEV (reference sequence). The trim removed 4 bases at V and 1 base at J, leaving 20 bases unmatched. This CDR3 is 21 amino acids long. CDR3 nucleotides: TGTGCCAGCAGTTCACAAATATCCGGGACAGGGATTTGGGCGGCCAAAAACATTCAGTACTTC. Amino acids: CASSSQISGTGIWAAKNIQYF.

This chain joins TRBV5-6 and TRBJ2-4; 9 bases agree with TRBD1. The CDR3 runs 15 residues. CDR1 and CDR2 from the germline V gene are SGHDT and YYEEEE. V trimming: 4 bases; J trimming: 7 bases; junction bases outside the gene matches: 9. The CDR3 sequence is CASSTTGQGWNIQYF. In DNA form, the CDR3 reads TGTGCCAGCAGCACTACGGGACAGGGTTGGAACATTCAGTACTTC. The variable domain in full, with the rest retrieved from reference TRBV5-6 and TRBJ2-4, is DAGVTQSPTHLIKTRGQQVTLRCSPKSGHDTVSWYQQALGQGPQFIFQYYEEEERQRGNFPDRFSGHQFPNYSSELNVNALLLGDSALYLCASSTTGQGWNIQYFGAGTRLSVL.

The rearrangement links TRBV19 to TRBJ2-3; 9 bases map to TRBD2. The junction had 6 bases not matched to a gene; V was cut back by 8 bases and J by 0 bases. The CDR3 has 15 amino acids. Per the germline V gene, CDR1 is LNHDA and CDR2 is SQIVND (reference sequence). The CDR3 DNA is TGTGCCAGTGCCCGACTAGCGGAAAGCACAGATACGCAGTATTTT. Protein: CASARLAESTDTQYF. Full variable domain (missing parts from reference TRBV19 and TRBJ2-3): DGGITQSPKYLFRKEGQNVTLSCEQNLNHDAMYWYRQDPGQGLRLIYYSQIVNDFQKGDIAEGYSVSREKKESFPLTVTSAQKNPTAFYLCASARLAESTDTQYFGPGTRLTVL.

The gene calls are TRBV9 and TRBJ2-3; TRBD2 matches at 8 bases. CDR1 and CDR2 from the germline V gene are SGDLS and YYNGEE. V shed 4 bases, J shed 1 base, and the junction held 5 bases outside the gene matches. There are 15 residues in the CDR3. CDR3 bases: TGTGCCAGCAGCACCCGAGCGGGGGGCACAGATACGCAGTATTTT. This encodes CASSTRAGGTDTQYF.

This chain connects TRBV5-1 to TRBJ2-1; D is uncertain. The CDR3 spans 15 residues. Germline CDR1 and CDR2: SGHRS and YFSETQ. V was shortened by 5 bases and J by 4 bases, with 16 bases between the two germline ends. CDR3 sequence: CASSLDPSPYNEQFF. The CDR3 bases are TGCGCCAGCAGTCTAGACCCTTCGCCGTACAATGAGCAGTTCTTC.

This CDR3 is CASSSHTAVNEKLFF. In DNA, the CDR3 is TGTGCCAGCAGTTCGCATACAGCGGTTAATGAAAAACTGTTTTTT. The V gene is TRBV28, the J gene TRBJ1-4; D gene uncertain. This CDR3 is 15 amino acids long. Germline V gene lookup returns CDR1 MDHEN and CDR2 SYDVKM. Trimming shortened V by 4 bases and J by 4 bases, and 13 bases separated the two germline ends.

This sequence joins TRBV4-2 and TRBJ2-1, with TRBD2 matching over 11 bases. With 3 bases clipped from V and 10 bases from J, the junction kept 11 bases outside the gene matches. The CDR3 is 16 amino acids. Per germline, CDR1 LGHNA and CDR2 YNFKEQ. DNA for the CDR3: TGTGCCAGCAGCCACCCCGGATTAGCGGGAGGGCGCGAGCAGTTCTTC. Protein sequence: CASSHPGLAGGREQFF.

The chain is built from TRBV10-3 and TRBJ1-1; weak D call: TRBD1 (6 bases). The CDR3 loop spans 11 amino acids. V lost 8 bases and J lost 10, with 14 bases in between. Germline CDR1 is ENHRY and CDR2 is SYGVKD. In DNA form, the CDR3 reads TGTGCCATCGGTGGGGGGCCTGTAGCTTTCTTT. Its translation is CAIGGGPVAFF.

The chain has TRBV19 and TRBJ2-7; 9 nucleotides align to TRBD2. With 3 bases clipped from V and 4 bases from J, the junction kept 7 bases outside the gene matches. CDR1 LNHDA and CDR2 SQIVND come from the germline V gene (reference sequence). This CDR3 has 15 residues. As DNA, the CDR3 is TGTGCCAGTAGTATGCGTCTAGCGGGAATTTACGAGCAGTACTTC. Translation: CASSMRLAGIYEQYF.

This clone has only a few counts. The rearrangement links TRBV4-1 to TRBJ2-7; D unresolved. The germline V and J ends were trimmed by 8 bases and 3 bases, with 11 bases remaining between them. This CDR3 comprises 12 residues. Germline CDR1 reads MGHRA; CDR2 reads YSYEKL. CDR3 sequence reads: CASGVIGYEQYF. Written as DNA, the CDR3 is TGCGCCAGCGGAGTGATTGGCTACGAGCAGTACTTC.

The chain has TRBV28 and TRBJ1-4, with TRBD1 matching over 8 bases. CDR3 length: 16 amino acids. CDR1 is MDHEN and CDR2 is SYDVKM in the germline V gene. The V and J ends lost 4 bases and 8 bases, in that order; junction bases with no gene match: 12. In DNA, the CDR3 is TGTGCCAGCAGTTCACATACCGGGACAGGTACCGAAAAACTGTTTTTT. This sequence encodes CASSSHTGTGTEKLFF.

V usage is TRBV11-3 and J usage is TRBJ2-1; 8 nucleotides agree with TRBD2. CDR1 is SGHNT, CDR2 YENEEA, per germline. This CDR3 is 13 amino acids long. The V segment lost 1 base and the J segment 14 bases; nucleotides outside the gene matches: 7. The CDR3 DNA sequence: TGTGCCAGCAGCTTAGCCCCCGGGACTAGTGAGTTCTTC. Residues: CASSLAPGTSEFF.

The J gene is TRBJ2-2, the V gene TRBV7-3, with TRBD1 identical over 8 bases. CDR1 is SGHTA and CDR2 is FQGTGA in the germline V gene. This CDR3 spans 16 amino acids. The ends lost 3 bases at V and 1 base at J; junction bases unmatched: 4. The CDR3 bases are TGTGCCAGCAGCTTCCCCGGGACAGGGAACACCGGGGAGCTGTTTTTT. As protein: CASSFPGTGNTGELFF.

This clone was seen a few times. CDR3 amino acids: CASSVEGLAGGGTQYF. CDR3 bases: TGTGCCAGCAGCGTCGAGGGTCTAGCGGGAGGTGGGACCCAGTACTTC. The chain combines TRBV7-9 with TRBJ2-5; TRBD2 aligns across 11 bases. Trimming took 5 bases from V and 7 from J; bases not matched to a gene: 12. CDR1 is SEHNR and CDR2 is FQNEAQ in the germline V gene (reference sequence). This CDR3 has 16 amino acids. Looking up the rest from reference TRBV7-9 and TRBJ2-5 gives the full variable domain: DTGVSQNPRHKITKRGQNVTFRCDPISEHNRLYWYRQTLGQGPEFLTYFQNEAQLEKSRLLSDRFSAERPKGSFSTLEIQRTEQGDSAMYLCASSVEGLAGGGTQYFGPGTRLLVL.